This T cell receptor beta chain was recovered during a study of blood T cell repertoires in COVID-19. The repertoire was sequenced with immunoSEQ multiplex PCR; TCRdb's copy has only in-frame clones and lacks some. The top ten hold around 5% of the sample, which has 75,000 or so clones, approximately 90% seen once. This clone counts as medium-sized. CDR3 length equals 17 residues. CDR1 and CDR2 (germline): SGHTA, FQGTGA. Trimming took 4 bases from V and 0 from J; bases not matched to a gene: 8. The V gene is TRBV7-3, the J gene TRBJ1-3; TRBD1 agrees at 8 bases. Sequencing was done on a sample of peripheral blood. The receptor comes from a woman of 80 years or more with active or convalescent COVID-19. Here the CDR3 DNA reads TGTGCCAGCAGCTCGCAACCCGGGACAGGCTCTGGAAACACCATATATTTT. Its translation: CASSSQPGTGSGNTIYF.